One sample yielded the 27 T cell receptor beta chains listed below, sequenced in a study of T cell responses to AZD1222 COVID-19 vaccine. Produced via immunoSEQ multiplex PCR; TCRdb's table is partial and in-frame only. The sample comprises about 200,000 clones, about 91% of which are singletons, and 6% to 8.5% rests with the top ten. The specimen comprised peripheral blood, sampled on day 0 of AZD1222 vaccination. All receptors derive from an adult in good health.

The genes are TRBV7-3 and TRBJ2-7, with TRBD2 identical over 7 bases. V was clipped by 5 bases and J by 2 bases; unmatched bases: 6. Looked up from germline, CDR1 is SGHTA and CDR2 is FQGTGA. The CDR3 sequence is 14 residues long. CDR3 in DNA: TGTGCCAGCAGCCACACTAGCGACACCTACGAGCAGTACTTC. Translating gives CASSHTSDTYEQYF.

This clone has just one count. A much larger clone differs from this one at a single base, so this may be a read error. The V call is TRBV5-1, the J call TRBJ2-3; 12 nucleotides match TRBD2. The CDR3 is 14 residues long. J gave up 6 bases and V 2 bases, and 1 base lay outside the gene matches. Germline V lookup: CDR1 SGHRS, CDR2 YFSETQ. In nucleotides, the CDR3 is TGCGCCAGCAGCTTAGGACTAGCGGGGGATACGCAGTATTTT. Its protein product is CASSLGLAGDTQYF.

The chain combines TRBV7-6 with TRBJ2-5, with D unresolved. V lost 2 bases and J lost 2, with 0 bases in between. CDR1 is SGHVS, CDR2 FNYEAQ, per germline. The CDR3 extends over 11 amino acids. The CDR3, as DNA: TGTGCCAGCAGCTTACAAGAGACCCAGTACTTC. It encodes CASSLQETQYF.

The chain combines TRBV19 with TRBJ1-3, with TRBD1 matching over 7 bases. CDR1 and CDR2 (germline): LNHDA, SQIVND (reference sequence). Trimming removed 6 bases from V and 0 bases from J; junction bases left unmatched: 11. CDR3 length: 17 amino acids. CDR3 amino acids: CASSMGQPSYSGNTIYF. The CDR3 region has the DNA TGTGCCAGTAGCATGGGACAGCCCTCGTACTCTGGAAACACCATATATTTT.

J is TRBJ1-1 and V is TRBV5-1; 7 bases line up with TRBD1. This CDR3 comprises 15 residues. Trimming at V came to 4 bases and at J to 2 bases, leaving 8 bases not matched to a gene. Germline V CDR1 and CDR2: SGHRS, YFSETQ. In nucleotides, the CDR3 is TGCGCCAGCAGCGCTGACAGGGTAGCTAACACTGAAGCTTTCTTT. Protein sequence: CASSADRVANTEAFF.

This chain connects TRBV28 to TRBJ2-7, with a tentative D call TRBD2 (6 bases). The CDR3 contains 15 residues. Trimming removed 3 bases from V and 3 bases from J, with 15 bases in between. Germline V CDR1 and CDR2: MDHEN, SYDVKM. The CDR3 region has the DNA TGTGCCAGCAGTTTCGGGGGTGTTGGCTACTACGAGCAGTACTTC. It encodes CASSFGGVGYYEQYF.

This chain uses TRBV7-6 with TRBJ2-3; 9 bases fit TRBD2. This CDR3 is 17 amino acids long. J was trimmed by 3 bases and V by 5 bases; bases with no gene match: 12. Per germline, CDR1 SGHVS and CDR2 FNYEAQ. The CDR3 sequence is CASSLLAGEGSTDTQYF. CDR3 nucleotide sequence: TGTGCCAGCAGCCTTTTAGCGGGGGAAGGTAGTACAGATACGCAGTATTTT. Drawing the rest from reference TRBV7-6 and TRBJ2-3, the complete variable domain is GAGVSQSPRYKVTKRGQDVALRCDPISGHVSLYWYRQALGQGPEFLTYFNYEAQQDKSGLPNDRFSAERPEGSISTLTIQRTEQRDSAMYRCASSLLAGEGSTDTQYFGPGTRLTVL.

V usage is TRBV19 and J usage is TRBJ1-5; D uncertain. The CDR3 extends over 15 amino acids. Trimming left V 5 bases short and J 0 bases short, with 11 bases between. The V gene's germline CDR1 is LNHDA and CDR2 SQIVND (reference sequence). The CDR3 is CASSPPGFSNQPQHF. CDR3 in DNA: TGTGCCAGTAGTCCCCCGGGATTTAGCAATCAGCCCCAGCATTTT.

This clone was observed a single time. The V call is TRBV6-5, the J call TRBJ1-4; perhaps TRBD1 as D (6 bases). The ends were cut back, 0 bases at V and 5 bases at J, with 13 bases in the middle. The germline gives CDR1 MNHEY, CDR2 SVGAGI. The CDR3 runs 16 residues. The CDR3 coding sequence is TGTGCCAGCAGTTACTCGGGCAGGGGTGGAAATGAAAAACTGTTTTTT. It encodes CASSYSGRGGNEKLFF.

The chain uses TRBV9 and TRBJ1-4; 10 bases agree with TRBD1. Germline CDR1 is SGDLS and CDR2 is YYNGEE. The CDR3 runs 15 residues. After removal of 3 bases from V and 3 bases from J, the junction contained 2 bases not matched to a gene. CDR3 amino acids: CASSGQGAANEKLFF. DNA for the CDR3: TGTGCCAGCAGCGGACAGGGGGCCGCTAATGAAAAACTGTTTTTT. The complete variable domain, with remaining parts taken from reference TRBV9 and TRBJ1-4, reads DSGVTQTPKHLITATGQRVTLRCSPRSGDLSVYWYQQSLDQGLQFLIQYYNGEERAKGNILERFSAQQFPDLHSELNLSSLELGDSALYFCASSGQGAANEKLFFGSGTQLSVL.

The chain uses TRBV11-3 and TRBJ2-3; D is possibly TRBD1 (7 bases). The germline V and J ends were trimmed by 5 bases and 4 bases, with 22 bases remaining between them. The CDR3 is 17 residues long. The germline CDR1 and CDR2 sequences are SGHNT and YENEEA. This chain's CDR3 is CASSPAFGRGESDTQYF. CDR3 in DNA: TGTGCCAGCAGCCCCGCTTTTGGCAGGGGGGAGTCAGATACGCAGTATTTT.

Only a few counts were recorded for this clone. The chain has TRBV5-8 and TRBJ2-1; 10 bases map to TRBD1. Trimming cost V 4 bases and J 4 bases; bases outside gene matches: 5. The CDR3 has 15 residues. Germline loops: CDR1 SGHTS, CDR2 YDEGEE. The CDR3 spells CASSPGTGEYNEQFF. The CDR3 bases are TGTGCCAGCAGCCCCGGGACAGGGGAGTACAATGAGCAGTTCTTC.

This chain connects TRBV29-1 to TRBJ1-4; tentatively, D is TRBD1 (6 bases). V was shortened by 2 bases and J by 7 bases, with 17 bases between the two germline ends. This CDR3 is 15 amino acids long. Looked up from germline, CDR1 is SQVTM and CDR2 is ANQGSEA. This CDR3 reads CSVELGGRAGEKLFF. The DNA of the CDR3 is TGCAGCGTTGAACTGGGGGGCCGCGCGGGTGAAAAACTGTTTTTT.

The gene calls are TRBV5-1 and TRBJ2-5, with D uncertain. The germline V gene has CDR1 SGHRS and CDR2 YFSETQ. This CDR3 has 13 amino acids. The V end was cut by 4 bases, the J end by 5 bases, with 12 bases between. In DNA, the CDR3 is TGCGCCAGCAGCCTCCAGAGTGGCGAGACCCAGTACTTC. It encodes CASSLQSGETQYF. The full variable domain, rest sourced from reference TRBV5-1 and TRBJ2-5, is KAGVTQTPRYLIKTRGQQVTLSCSPISGHRSVSWYQQTPGQGLQFLFEYFSETQRNKGNFPGRFSGRQFSNSRSEMNVSTLELGDSALYLCASSLQSGETQYFGPGTRLLVL.

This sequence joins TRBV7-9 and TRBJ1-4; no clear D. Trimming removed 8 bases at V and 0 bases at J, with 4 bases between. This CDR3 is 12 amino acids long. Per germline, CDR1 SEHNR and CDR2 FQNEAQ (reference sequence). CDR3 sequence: CASATTNEKLFF. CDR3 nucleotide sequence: TGTGCCAGCGCCACAACTAATGAAAAACTGTTTTTT. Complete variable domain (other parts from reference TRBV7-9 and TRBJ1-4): DTGVSQNPRHKITKRGQNVTFRCDPISEHNRLYWYRQTLGQGPEFLTYFQNEAQLEKSRLLSDRFSAERPKGSFSTLEIQRTEQGDSAMYLCASATTNEKLFFGSGTQLSVL.

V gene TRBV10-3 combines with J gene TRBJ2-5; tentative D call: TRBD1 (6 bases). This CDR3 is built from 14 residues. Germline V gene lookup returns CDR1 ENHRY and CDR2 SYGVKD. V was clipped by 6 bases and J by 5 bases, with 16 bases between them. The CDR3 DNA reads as TGTGCCATCAGCCCTTCGGACAGTCGCGAGACCCAGTACTTC. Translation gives CAISPSDSRETQYF.

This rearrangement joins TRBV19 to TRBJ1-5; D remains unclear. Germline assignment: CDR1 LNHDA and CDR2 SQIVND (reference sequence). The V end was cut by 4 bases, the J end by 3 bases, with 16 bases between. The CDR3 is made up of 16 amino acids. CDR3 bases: TGTGCCAGTAGTACCTTCGCCTCGGACCTCAATCAGCCCCAGCATTTT. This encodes CASSTFASDLNQPQHF.

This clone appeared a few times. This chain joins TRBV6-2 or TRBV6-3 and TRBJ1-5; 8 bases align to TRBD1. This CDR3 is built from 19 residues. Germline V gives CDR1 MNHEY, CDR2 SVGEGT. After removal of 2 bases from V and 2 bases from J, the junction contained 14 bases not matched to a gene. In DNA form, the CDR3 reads TGTGCCAGCAGTTACAGGGGGGCAGGGGGCGAAAGGGGCAATCAGCCCCAGCATTTT. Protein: CASSYRGAGGERGNQPQHF.

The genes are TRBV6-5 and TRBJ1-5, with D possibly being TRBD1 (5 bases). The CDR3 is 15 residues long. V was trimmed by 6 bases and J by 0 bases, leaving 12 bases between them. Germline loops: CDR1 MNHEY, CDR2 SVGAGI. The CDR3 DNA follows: TGTGCCAGCAGCCCCGGACAAGTTAGCAATCAGCCCCAGCATTTT. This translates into CASSPGQVSNQPQHF.

CDR3 region: CASSSRGQGPYGYTF. The CDR3 DNA reads TGTGCCAGCAGCAGTAGGGGACAGGGACCCTATGGCTACACCTTC. The genes are TRBV2 and TRBJ1-2; TRBD1 matches at 9 bases. Germline CDR1 and CDR2: SNHLY and FYNNEI. V lost 6 bases and J lost 4; bases outside the gene matches: 9. The CDR3 runs to 15 residues.

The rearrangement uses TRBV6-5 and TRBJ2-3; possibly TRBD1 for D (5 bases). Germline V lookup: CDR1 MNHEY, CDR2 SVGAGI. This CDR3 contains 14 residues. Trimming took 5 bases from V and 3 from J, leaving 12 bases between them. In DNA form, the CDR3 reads TGTGCCAGCAGTAGGGGTGGCAGGACAGATACGCAGTATTTT. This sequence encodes CASSRGGRTDTQYF.

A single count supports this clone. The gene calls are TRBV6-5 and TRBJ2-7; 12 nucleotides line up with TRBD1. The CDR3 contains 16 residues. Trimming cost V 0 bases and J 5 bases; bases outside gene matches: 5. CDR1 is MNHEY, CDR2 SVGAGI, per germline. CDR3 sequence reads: CASSYSGGQGAHEQYF. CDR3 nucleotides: TGTGCCAGCAGTTACTCGGGGGGACAGGGGGCTCACGAGCAGTACTTC.

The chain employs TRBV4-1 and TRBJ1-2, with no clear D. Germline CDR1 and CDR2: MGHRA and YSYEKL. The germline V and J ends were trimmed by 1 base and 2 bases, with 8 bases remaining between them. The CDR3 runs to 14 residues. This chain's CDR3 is CASSQANSNYGYTF. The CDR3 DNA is TGCGCCAGCAGCCAAGCAAACAGCAACTATGGCTACACCTTC.

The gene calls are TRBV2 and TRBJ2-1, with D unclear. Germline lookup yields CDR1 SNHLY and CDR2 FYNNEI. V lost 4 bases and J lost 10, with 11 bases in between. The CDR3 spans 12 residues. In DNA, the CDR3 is TGTGCCAGCAGTGTTGGCCCGGTCGAGCAGTTCTTC. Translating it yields CASSVGPVEQFF.

CDR3 bases: TGCGCCAGCAGCTCGTCACTAGCAAACAATGAGCAGTTCTTC. Its protein is CASSSSLANNEQFF. The gene calls are TRBV5-1 and TRBJ2-1; the D gene is possibly TRBD2 (6 bases). CDR1 is SGHRS, CDR2 YFSETQ, per germline. This CDR3 comprises 14 residues. Trimming took 3 bases from V and 5 from J, leaving 12 bases between them.

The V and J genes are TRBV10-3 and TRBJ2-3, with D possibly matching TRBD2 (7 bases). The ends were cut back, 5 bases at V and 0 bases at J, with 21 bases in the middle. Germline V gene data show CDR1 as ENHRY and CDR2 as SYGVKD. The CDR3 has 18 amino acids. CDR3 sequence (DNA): TGTGCCATCAGTACCATCGGAGGGGGGGGAGGTAGCACAGATACGCAGTATTTT. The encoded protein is CAISTIGGGGGSTDTQYF.

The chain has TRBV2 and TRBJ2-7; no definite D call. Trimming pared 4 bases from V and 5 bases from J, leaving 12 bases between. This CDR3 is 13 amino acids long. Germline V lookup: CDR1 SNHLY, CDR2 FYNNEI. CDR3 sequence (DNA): TGTGCCAGCAGTGCTGGGGTATCAAACGAGCAGTACTTC. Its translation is CASSAGVSNEQYF.